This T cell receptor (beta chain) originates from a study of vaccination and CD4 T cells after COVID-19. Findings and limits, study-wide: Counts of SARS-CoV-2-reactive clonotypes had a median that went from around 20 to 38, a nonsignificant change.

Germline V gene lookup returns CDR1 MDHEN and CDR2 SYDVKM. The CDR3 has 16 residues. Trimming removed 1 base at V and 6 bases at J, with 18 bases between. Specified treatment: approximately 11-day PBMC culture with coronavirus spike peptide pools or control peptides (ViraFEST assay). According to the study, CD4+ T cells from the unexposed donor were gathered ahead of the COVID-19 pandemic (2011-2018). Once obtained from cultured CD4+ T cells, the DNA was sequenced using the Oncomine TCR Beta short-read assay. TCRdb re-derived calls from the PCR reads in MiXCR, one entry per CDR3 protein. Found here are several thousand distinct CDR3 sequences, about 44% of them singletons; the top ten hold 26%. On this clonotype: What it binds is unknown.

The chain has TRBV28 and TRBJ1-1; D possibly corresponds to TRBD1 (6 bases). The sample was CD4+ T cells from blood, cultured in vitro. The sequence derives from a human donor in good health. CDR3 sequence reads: CASSLLGGGRFAEAFF. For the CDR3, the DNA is TGTGCCAGCAGTTTATTAGGCGGGGGGCGCTTCGCTGAAGCTTTCTTT. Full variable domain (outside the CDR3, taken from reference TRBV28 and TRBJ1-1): DVKVTQSSRYLVKRTGEKVFLECVQDMDHENMFWYRQDPGLGLRLIYFSYDVKMKEKGDIPEGYSVSREKKERFSLILESASTNQTSMYLCASSLLGGGRFAEAFFGQGTRLTVV.